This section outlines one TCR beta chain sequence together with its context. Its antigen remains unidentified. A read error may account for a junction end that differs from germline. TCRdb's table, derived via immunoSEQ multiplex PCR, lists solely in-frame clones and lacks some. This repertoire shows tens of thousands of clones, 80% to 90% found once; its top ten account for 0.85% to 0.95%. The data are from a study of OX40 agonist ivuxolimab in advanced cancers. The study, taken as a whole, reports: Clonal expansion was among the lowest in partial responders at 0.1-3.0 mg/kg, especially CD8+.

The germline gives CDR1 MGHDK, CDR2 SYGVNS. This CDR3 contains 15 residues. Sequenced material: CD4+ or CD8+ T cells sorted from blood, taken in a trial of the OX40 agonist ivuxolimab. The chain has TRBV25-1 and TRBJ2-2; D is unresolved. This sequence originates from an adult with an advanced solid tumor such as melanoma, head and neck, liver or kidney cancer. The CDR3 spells CANSIQYSNTGELFF. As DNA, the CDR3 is TGTGCCAACAGTATACAGTATAGTAACACCGGGGAGCTGTTTTTT. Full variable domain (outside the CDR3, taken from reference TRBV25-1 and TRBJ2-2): EADIYQTPRYLVIGTGKKITLECSQTMGHDKMYWYQQDPGMELHLIHYSYGVNSTEKGDLSSESTVSRIRTEHFPLTLESARPSHTSQYLCANSIQYSNTGELFFGEGSRLTVL.